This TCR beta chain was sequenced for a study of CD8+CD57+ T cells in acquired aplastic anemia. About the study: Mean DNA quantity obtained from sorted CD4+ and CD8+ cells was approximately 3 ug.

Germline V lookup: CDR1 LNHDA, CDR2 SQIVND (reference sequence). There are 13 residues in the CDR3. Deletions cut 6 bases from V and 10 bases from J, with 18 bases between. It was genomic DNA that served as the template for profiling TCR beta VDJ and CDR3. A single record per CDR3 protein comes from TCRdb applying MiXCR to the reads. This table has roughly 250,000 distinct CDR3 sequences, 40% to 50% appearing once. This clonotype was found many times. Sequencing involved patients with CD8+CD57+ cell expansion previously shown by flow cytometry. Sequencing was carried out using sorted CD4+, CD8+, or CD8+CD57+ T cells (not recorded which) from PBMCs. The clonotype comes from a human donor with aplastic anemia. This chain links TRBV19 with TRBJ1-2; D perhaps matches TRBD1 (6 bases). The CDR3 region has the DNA TGTGCCAGTAGCGACGGGACATCGAACAACTACACCTTC. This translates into CASSDGTSNNYTF. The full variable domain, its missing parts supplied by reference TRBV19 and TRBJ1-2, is DGGITQSPKYLFRKEGQNVTLSCEQNLNHDAMYWYRQDPGQGLRLIYYSQIVNDFQKGDIAEGYSVSREKKESFPLTVTSAQKNPTAFYLCASSDGTSNNYTFGSGTRLTVV.